One and the same sample provided the 32 T cell receptor beta chains below, sequenced in a study of cytomegalovirus exposure and HLA in healthy donors. Measured with immunoSEQ multiplex PCR; TCRdb has only the in-frame clones, and not every one. The profile shows 90,000 or so clones, 85% of them singletons. Specimen: PBMCs. The receptors originated from a man between 18 and 35 years old in good health and CMV-seropositive.

The chain recombines TRBV7-9 with TRBJ2-5; D perhaps matches TRBD1 (6 bases). The V and J ends lost 6 bases and 2 bases respectively, with 10 bases between them. The CDR3 totals 13 residues. The germline gives CDR1 SEHNR, CDR2 FQNEAQ (reference sequence). The CDR3 is CASSLGQQETQYF. The CDR3 region has the DNA TGTGCCAGCAGTCTAGGACAGCAAGAGACCCAGTACTTC.

The V call is TRBV5-1, the J call TRBJ1-4; no firm D call. V was trimmed by 6 bases and J by 8 bases, leaving 17 bases between them. Germline loops: CDR1 SGHRS, CDR2 YFSETQ. This CDR3 contains 14 residues. DNA for the CDR3: TGCGCCAGCACTGAGGGAACAAGTTTGGAAAAACTGTTTTTT. This codes for CASTEGTSLEKLFF.

This rearrangement joins TRBV18 to TRBJ2-2; TRBD1 matches 10 bases. V lost 3 bases to trimming and J lost 6 bases; unmatched junction nucleotides: 7. The CDR3 length is 16 residues. Germline V gene lookup returns CDR1 KGHSH and CDR2 LQKENI. The CDR3 spells CASSPLDRGTSGELFF. The CDR3 DNA reads TGTGCCAGCTCACCCTTGGACAGGGGGACGTCCGGGGAGCTGTTTTTT.

V is TRBV5-4 and J is TRBJ2-3; 10 nucleotides line up with TRBD1. Per germline, CDR1 SGHNT and CDR2 YYREEE (reference sequence). The J segment lost 5 bases and the V segment lost 0 bases, leaving 6 bases of the junction unmatched. This CDR3 has 16 residues. The CDR3: CASSLGWTGGIDTQYF. CDR3 nucleotide sequence: TGTGCCAGCAGCTTGGGATGGACAGGGGGTATAGATACGCAGTATTTT.

This clone was seen a few times. The chain joins TRBV5-1 to TRBJ2-5, with 9 bases lining up with TRBD1. The CDR3 has 15 amino acids. Germline CDR1 is SGHRS and CDR2 is YFSETQ. V dropped 0 bases and J dropped 4; count of bases not matched to a gene: 4. The chain's CDR3 is CASSLDGTGLETQYF. CDR3 nucleotide sequence: TGCGCCAGCAGCTTGGATGGGACAGGGTTAGAGACCCAGTACTTC.

This rearrangement joins TRBV11-1 to TRBJ1-1, with 9 nucleotides matching TRBD1. V was clipped by 6 bases and J by 1 base; unmatched bases: 6. The length of the CDR3 is 15 residues. The V gene's germline CDR1 is SGHAT and CDR2 FQDESV (reference sequence). CDR3 in amino acids: CASSPGTGPNTEAFF. The CDR3 DNA is TGTGCCAGCAGTCCCGGGACAGGGCCGAACACTGAAGCTTTCTTT.

The chain carries TRBV5-1 and TRBJ1-4, with D tentatively TRBD1 (6 bases). Germline V CDR1 and CDR2: SGHRS, YFSETQ. The CDR3 is 14 amino acids. V lost 7 bases and J lost 8, with 18 bases in between. CDR3 in amino acids: CASGPGQTQEKLFF. The CDR3 nucleotides read TGCGCCAGCGGCCCCGGACAGACTCAAGAAAAACTGTTTTTT.

The chain recombines TRBV5-1 with TRBJ1-1, with D unresolved. V was pared by 2 bases and J by 0 bases, with 5 bases between. CDR3 size: 13 residues. Germline values: CDR1 SGHRS, CDR2 YFSETQ. The CDR3 nucleotides read TGCGCCAGCAGCTTCCAGGTGAACACTGAAGCTTTCTTT. Its translation is CASSFQVNTEAFF.

The chain recombines TRBV21-1 with TRBJ2-1; whether TRBD1, the table's D call, matches the DNA was not checked. TRBV21-1 is listed as a pseudogene. The CDR3 spans 13 residues. CDR3: CASSKGWHGRQFF. CDR3 sequence (DNA): TGTGCCAGCAGCAAAGGGTGGCATGGGCGCCAGTTCTTC.

The J gene is TRBJ2-3, the V gene TRBV7-2; D unclear. Per the germline V gene, CDR1 is SGHTA and CDR2 is FQGNSA. The length of the CDR3 is 16 residues. Trimming cost V 2 bases and J 0 bases, with 12 bases left between them. The CDR3 spells CASSLTAAASTDTQYF. CDR3 bases: TGTGCCAGCAGCTTAACGGCGGCAGCTAGCACAGATACGCAGTATTTT.

A few counts support this clone. The chain carries TRBV4-1 and TRBJ2-3; 12 bases align to TRBD1. Per the germline V gene, CDR1 is MGHRA and CDR2 is YSYEKL. The ends lost 4 bases at V and 6 bases at J; junction bases unmatched: 8. There are 16 residues in the CDR3. In DNA, the CDR3 is TGCGCCAGCAGCCCATTCTGGGGACAGGGGGCGGATACGCAGTATTTT. As protein: CASSPFWGQGADTQYF.

The chain joins TRBV7-9 to TRBJ2-3; D gene unclear. CDR1 is SEHNR, CDR2 FQNEAQ, per germline (reference sequence). This CDR3 has 14 amino acids. Trimming took 1 base from V and 2 from J, leaving 7 bases between them. The CDR3 sequence is CASSLGWPTDTQYF. CDR3 in DNA: TGTGCCAGCAGCTTAGGTTGGCCCACAGATACGCAGTATTTT.

As to this clone: Other DNA sequences in the sample encode the same CDR3. The chain employs TRBV30 and TRBJ2-3; 8 positions agree with TRBD1. Per germline, CDR1 GTSNPN and CDR2 SVGIG (reference sequence). CDR3 length equals 15 residues. V lost 3 bases and J lost 3; bases outside the gene matches: 8. The CDR3 DNA reads TGTGCCTGGAGCCCTGGACAGGGCTTTACAGATACGCAGTATTTT. Its protein product is CAWSPGQGFTDTQYF.

The chain uses TRBV6-6 and TRBJ2-2, with D perhaps matching TRBD1 (6 bases). Trimming took off 2 bases at V and 1 base at J, with 11 bases between the two ends. Germline V gene data show CDR1 as MNHNY and CDR2 as SVGAGI (reference sequence). The CDR3 is 16 amino acids. The CDR3 sequence is CASSYGQGRNTGELFF. The DNA of the CDR3 is TGTGCCAGCAGTTACGGGCAGGGGAGGAACACCGGGGAGCTGTTTTTT.

This clone showed up just once. The rearrangement joins TRBV11-1 to TRBJ2-3; 11 nucleotides align to TRBD2. Looked up from germline, CDR1 is SGHAT and CDR2 is FQDESV (reference sequence). Losses at the gene ends were 3 bases for V and 3 bases for J; bases not matched to a gene: 11. CDR3 length: 18 amino acids. The CDR3 nucleotides read TGTGCCAGCAGCTTCTGGGGCCTTACTAGCGGGAGTACAGATACGCAGTATTTT. Translating it yields CASSFWGLTSGSTDTQYF. The whole variable domain, filled in from reference TRBV11-1 and TRBJ2-3, reads EAEVAQSPRYKITEKSQAVAFWCDPISGHATLYWYRQILGQGPELLVQFQDESVVDDSQLPKDRFSAERLKGVDSTLKIQPAELGDSAMYLCASSFWGLTSGSTDTQYFGPGTRLTVL.

The chain employs TRBV5-1 and TRBJ2-1, with TRBD2 identical over 9 bases. The CDR3 contains 14 residues. Germline V gene sequence: CDR1 SGHRS, CDR2 YFSETQ. The J segment lost 7 bases and the V segment lost 5 bases, leaving 7 bases of the junction unmatched. CDR3 bases: TGCGCCAGCAGGGGGCTAGCGGGGCATAATGAGCAGTTCTTC. This codes for CASRGLAGHNEQFF.

The V and J genes are TRBV27 and TRBJ2-1, with D maybe TRBD1 (5 bases). The CDR3 has 13 amino acids. V was shortened by 7 bases and J by 12 bases, with 19 bases between the two germline ends. Germline V gene sequence: CDR1 MNHEY, CDR2 SMNVEV (reference sequence). CDR3 protein: CASNTVTGGPQFF. CDR3 coding DNA: TGTGCCAGCAACACGGTAACAGGTGGGCCGCAGTTCTTC.

This rearrangement joins TRBV7-3 to TRBJ2-1; 7 positions agree with TRBD2. CDR3 length equals 15 residues. In germline, CDR1 is SGHTA, CDR2 FQGTGA. The V gene end was trimmed by 1 base and the J gene end by 6 bases; junction bases not matched to a gene: 6. In DNA, the CDR3 is TGTGCCAGCAGCTTAATAGGCGGGAGCGGCAATGAGCAGTTCTTC. This encodes CASSLIGGSGNEQFF.

This clone came up a few times. This chain joins TRBV7-3 and TRBJ2-7; TRBD1 matches 7 bases. The CDR3 length is 13 residues. Unmatched junction bases numbered 0, after V lost 2 bases and J lost 2 bases. The germline CDR1 and CDR2 sequences are SGHTA and FQGTGA. The CDR3 here is CASSLGTAYEQYF. As DNA, the CDR3 is TGTGCCAGCAGCTTAGGGACAGCCTACGAGCAGTACTTC.

This chain links TRBV18 with TRBJ2-3, with a possible D match to TRBD2 (5 bases). V lost 8 bases and J 1 base, leaving 16 bases between the germline ends. Germline V gives CDR1 KGHSH, CDR2 LQKENI. The CDR3 is 15 residues long. The CDR3 region has the DNA TGTGCCAGCACTAGGGCAGGCGGCCGCACAGATACGCAGTATTTT. It specifies CASTRAGGRTDTQYF.

The CDR3 sequence is CAWKGTGGGGRSYNEQFF. Here the CDR3 DNA reads TGTGCCTGGAAAGGGACAGGGGGCGGAGGGCGCTCCTACAATGAGCAGTTCTTC. This sequence joins TRBV30 and TRBJ2-1, with 12 bases that match TRBD1. The germline V gene has CDR1 GTSNPN and CDR2 SVGIG (reference sequence). Trimming at V came to 4 bases and at J to 0 bases, leaving 10 bases not matched to a gene. The CDR3 has 18 amino acids.

This chain links TRBV15 with TRBJ1-5, with D unclear. Trimming took off 0 bases at V and 5 bases at J, with 11 bases between the two ends. The CDR3 loop spans 15 amino acids. The germline gives CDR1 LNHNV, CDR2 YYDKDF (reference sequence). The CDR3 is CATSRDRGVYQPQHF. Here the CDR3 DNA reads TGTGCCACCAGCAGAGATCGCGGGGTCTATCAGCCCCAGCATTTT.

The J gene is TRBJ1-2, the V gene TRBV27, with a possible D match to TRBD1 (5 bases). The length of the CDR3 is 13 residues. CDR1 MNHEY and CDR2 SMNVEV come from the germline V gene (reference sequence). V lost 5 bases to trimming and J lost 4 bases, with 11 bases between them. CDR3 DNA sequence: TGTGCCAGCAGTCCAGGGAGGACCTATGGCTACACCTTC. Translation gives CASSPGRTYGYTF.

The chain joins TRBV7-9 to TRBJ2-3; D may be TRBD2 (6 bases). Germline lookup yields CDR1 SEHNR and CDR2 FQNEAQ (reference sequence). The CDR3 consists of 16 residues. The V gene lost 6 bases and the J gene lost 4 bases, with 20 bases spanning the gap. Here the CDR3 DNA reads TGTGCCAGCAGACCTCCGGGACTTCACGACGCAGATACGCAGTATTTT. The encoded protein is CASRPPGLHDADTQYF.

The J gene is TRBJ1-4, the V gene TRBV28; possible D gene TRBD1, 6 bases. The V and J ends lost 5 bases and 2 bases respectively, with 15 bases between them. Germline V gene data show CDR1 as MDHEN and CDR2 as SYDVKM. The length of the CDR3 is 16 residues. The CDR3 DNA follows: TGTGCCAGCAGTCTTATGGGGGGGGCTACTAATGAAAAACTGTTTTTT. Translation gives CASSLMGGATNEKLFF.

The chain combines TRBV5-1 with TRBJ1-4; 8 bases agree with TRBD1. Unmatched junction bases numbered 9, after V lost 5 bases and J lost 3 bases. Germline values: CDR1 SGHRS, CDR2 YFSETQ. This CDR3 contains 16 residues. CDR3 sequence: CASRMARGPANEKLFF. The CDR3, as DNA: TGCGCCAGCAGGATGGCCAGGGGGCCCGCTAATGAAAAACTGTTTTTT. The full variable domain, with the rest looked up from reference TRBV5-1 and TRBJ1-4, is KAGVTQTPRYLIKTRGQQVTLSCSPISGHRSVSWYQQTPGQGLQFLFEYFSETQRNKGNFPGRFSGRQFSNSRSEMNVSTLELGDSALYLCASRMARGPANEKLFFGSGTQLSVL.

This clone was recorded only once. The chain is built from TRBV6-5 and TRBJ1-1; D gene ambiguous. The V end was cut by 4 bases, the J end by 0 bases, with 9 bases between. CDR1 and CDR2 from the germline V gene are MNHEY and SVGAGI. The CDR3 has 14 amino acids. The CDR3 protein is CASSFTGVNTEAFF. In nucleotides, the CDR3 is TGTGCCAGCAGTTTCACCGGAGTGAACACTGAAGCTTTCTTT.

This clone came up many times. The rearrangement uses TRBV27 and TRBJ1-4; D uncertain. The CDR3 is made up of 18 amino acids. The ends were cut back, 3 bases at V and 0 bases at J, with 17 bases in the middle. Per the germline V gene, CDR1 is MNHEY and CDR2 is SMNVEV (reference sequence). The DNA for the CDR3 is TGTGCCAGCAGTTTGACTTTTTTCACCAGCGCAACTAATGAAAAACTGTTTTTT. The encoded protein is CASSLTFFTSATNEKLFF.

This chain connects TRBV11-2 to TRBJ2-5; 9 bases map to TRBD2. V gave up 7 bases and J gave up 5 bases; unmatched junction bases: 11. In germline, CDR1 is SGHAT, CDR2 FQNNGV. The CDR3 has 15 amino acids. DNA of the CDR3: TGTGCCAGCATGAGGGCGGGAGGGCCGAGGGAGACCCAGTACTTC. Protein: CASMRAGGPRETQYF.

The chain couples TRBV7-2 to TRBJ1-2, with a possible D match to TRBD1 (5 bases). The CDR3 runs 14 residues. Germline-derived CDR1 and CDR2 are SGHTA and FQGNSA. V shed 4 bases and J shed 2 bases, with 11 bases lying between them. The CDR3 DNA follows: TGTGCCAGCAGCTCGGACACTAGCAACTATGGCTACACCTTC. It encodes CASSSDTSNYGYTF.

CDR3 in DNA: TGTGCCAGCAGCCCGTTTGTCGGTCTGGAGACCCAGTACTTC. Its protein is CASSPFVGLETQYF. The V gene is TRBV27, the J gene TRBJ2-5, with D uncertain. Trimming left V 6 bases short and J 5 bases short, with 16 bases between. CDR3 length equals 14 residues. The germline V gene encodes CDR1 MNHEY and CDR2 SMNVEV (reference sequence).

The chain carries TRBV7-8 and TRBJ2-7; 9 nucleotides agree with TRBD2. Germline V gene data show CDR1 as SGHVS and CDR2 as FQNEAQ. V lost 2 bases, J lost 6 bases, and 11 bases stayed unmatched. There are 16 residues in the CDR3. The CDR3 is CASSLWRAGGRSEQYV. As DNA, the CDR3 is TGTGCCAGCAGCTTATGGCGAGCGGGAGGACGGAGCGAGCAGTACGTC.